A single sample is the source of the 10 T cell receptor beta chains below, sequenced in a study of T cells expressing NK-cell markers. Reanalyzing the 5' RACE reads, TCRdb keeps one entry per CDR3 protein, without DNA. The sample table includes 550,000 to 600,000 distinct CDR3 sequences. The specimen was blood T cells: a sorted CD56 or NKG2C T cell subset, CD4+ or CD8+ T cells, or bulk PBMC T cells (not recorded which). Every receptor here comes from a man younger than 35 in good health.

The chain carries TRBV4-3 and TRBJ2-2; no DNA is available, so the TRBD1 call from TCRdb remains unchecked. CDR1 is LGHNA and CDR2 is YSLEER in the germline V gene. This CDR3 is built from 14 residues. CDR3: CASSQGGATGELFF.

This chain uses TRBV29-1 with TRBJ2-3; the TCRdb call, TRBD1, lacks DNA for checking. Germline CDR1 and CDR2: SQVTM and ANQGSEA. The CDR3 loop spans 14 amino acids. The CDR3 loop is CSVGDRVGADTQYF.

This chain connects TRBV15 to TRBJ2-3. The CDR3 spans 13 residues. CDR1 is LNHNV, CDR2 YYDKDF, per germline (reference sequence). The CDR3 loop reads CATSGLGSDTQYF. Supplemented by reference TRBV15 and TRBJ2-3, the full variable domain reads DAMVIQNPRYQVTQFGKPVTLSCSQTLNHNVMYWYQQKSSQAPKLLFHYYDKDFNNEADTPDNFQSRRPNTSFCFLDIRSPGLGDTAMYLCATSGLGSDTQYFGPGTRLTVL.

The chain links TRBV5-5 to TRBJ2-3; with no DNA, the TCRdb D assignment of TRBD1 cannot be verified. The CDR3 covers 15 residues. Germline V lookup: CDR1 SGHKS, CDR2 YYEKEE (reference sequence). CDR3 amino acids: CASSKRTGREDTQYF.

This chain uses TRBV12-3 or TRBV12-4 with TRBJ1-1; TCRdb picks TRBD1, but there is no DNA to check that call. The CDR3 has 15 amino acids. The CDR3 here is CASRSRTGVATEAFF.

The chain uses TRBV7-9 and TRBJ2-3; lacking DNA, the TRBD2 call made by TCRdb goes unchecked. The CDR3 is made up of 16 amino acids. Germline assignment: CDR1 SEHNR and CDR2 FQNEAQ (reference sequence). The chain's CDR3 is CASSFEREGPPDTQYF.

The chain joins TRBV5-1 to TRBJ1-1; the TRBD1 assignment by TCRdb is unverifiable without DNA. Germline CDR1 is SGHRS and CDR2 is YFSETQ. The length of the CDR3 is 16 residues. CDR3 loop: CASSLAIGTGLNEAFF.

J is TRBJ2-1 and V is TRBV5-1. The CDR3 is 15 residues long. Germline CDR1 and CDR2: SGHRS and YFSETQ. CDR3: CASSEEPPWNNEQFF.

V usage is TRBV11-2 and J usage is TRBJ2-3; TCRdb picks TRBD2, but there is no DNA to check that call. CDR1 is SGHAT, CDR2 FQNNGV, per germline. The CDR3 has 15 residues. The CDR3 protein is CASSFTGPETDTQYF.

This chain uses TRBV9 with TRBJ2-5; the D call of TRBD2 rests on TCRdb alone, since no DNA is present to check it. CDR1 is SGDLS and CDR2 is YYNGEE in the germline V gene. This CDR3 has 15 amino acids. CDR3 region: CASSVQAGVSETQYF.